This TCR beta chain was captured by sequencing in a study of blood T cell repertoires in COVID-19. Study summary: Samples representing acute and convalescent COVID-19 were sourced from the United States, Italy and Spain. T cells, B-cell-depleted T cells, or PBMCs supplied cDNA or gDNA.

In Seattle, patients joined the study during active infection and were tracked longitudinally. Original analysis: How many nucleated cells were present was estimated from reference gene primer amplification. Clones were sequenced by immunoSEQ multiplex PCR, and TCRdb holds only the in-frame ones, with some missing. The DNA gave D and trimming, while V, J and clone size come from that table. The profile shows around 260,000 clones, approximately 93% of them singletons. This CDR3 has 15 amino acids. From germline, CDR1 is LNHDA and CDR2 SQIVND (reference sequence). V lost 7 bases and J lost 2; bases outside the gene matches: 5.

The material sequenced was peripheral blood. This chain joins TRBV19 and TRBJ2-5, with TRBD1 identical over 12 bases. This receptor was taken from a woman aged 25-40 years with COVID-19, enrolled during active disease. The CDR3 DNA is TGTGCCAGTACCGGGACAGGGGGCCAGCAAGAGACCCAGTACTTC. Encoded protein: CASTGTGGQQETQYF.